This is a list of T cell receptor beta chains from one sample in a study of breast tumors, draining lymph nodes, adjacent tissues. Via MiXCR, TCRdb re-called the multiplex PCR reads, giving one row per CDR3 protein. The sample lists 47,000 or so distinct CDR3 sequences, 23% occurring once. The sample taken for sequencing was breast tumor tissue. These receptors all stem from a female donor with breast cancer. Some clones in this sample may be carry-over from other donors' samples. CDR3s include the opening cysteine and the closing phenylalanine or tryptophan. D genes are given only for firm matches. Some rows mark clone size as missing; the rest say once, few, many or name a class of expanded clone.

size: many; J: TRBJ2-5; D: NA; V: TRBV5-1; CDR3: CASSLEAVGETQYF; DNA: TGCGCCAGCAGCTTGGAGGCAGTGGGGGAGACCCAGTACTTC
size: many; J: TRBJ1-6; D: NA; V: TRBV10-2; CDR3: CASSEPGYNSPLHF; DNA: TGCGCCAGCAGTGAACCGGGCTATAATTCACCCCTCCACTTT
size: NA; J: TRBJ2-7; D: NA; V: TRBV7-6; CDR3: CAGGGDRCHEQYF; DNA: TGTGCCGGGGGGGGGGACAGATGCCACGAGCAGTACTTC
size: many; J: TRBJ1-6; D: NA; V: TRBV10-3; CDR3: CAIKVDLNSPLHF; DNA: TGTGCCATCAAGGTCGATCTTAATTCACCCCTCCACTTT
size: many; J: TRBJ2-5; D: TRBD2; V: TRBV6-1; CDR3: CASSEGGGRGETQYF; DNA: TGTGCCAGCAGTGAAGGTGGCGGGAGGGGAGAGACCCAGTACTTC
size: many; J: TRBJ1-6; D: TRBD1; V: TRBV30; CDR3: CAWNRQGNSPLHF; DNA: TGTGCCTGGAATCGACAGGGAAATTCACCCCTCCACTTT
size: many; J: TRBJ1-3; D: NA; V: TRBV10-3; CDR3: CAIRASGGSPEDTIYF; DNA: TGTGCCATCAGGGCGTCTGGGGGCAGCCCCGAGGACACCATATATTTT
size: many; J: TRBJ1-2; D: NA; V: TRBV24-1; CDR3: CATSDEGYYGYTF; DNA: TGTGCCACCAGTGACGAGGGGTACTATGGCTACACCTTC
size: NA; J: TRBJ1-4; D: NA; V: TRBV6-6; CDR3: CASRYPGPNEKLFF; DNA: TGTGCCAGCCGATACCCAGGCCCCAATGAAAAACTGTTTTTT
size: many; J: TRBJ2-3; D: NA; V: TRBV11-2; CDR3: CASSPRAGRDTQYF; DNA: TGTGCCAGCAGCCCTCGGGCAGGGAGGGATACGCAGTATTTT
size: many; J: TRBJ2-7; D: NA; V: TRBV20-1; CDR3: CSADGTGPLEQYF; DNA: TGCAGTGCTGACGGGACGGGCCCCCTGGAGCAGTACTTC
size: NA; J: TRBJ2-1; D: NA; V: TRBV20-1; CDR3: CSARGDTKAYNEQFF; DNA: TGCAGTGCTAGAGGAGACACCAAGGCCTACAATGAGCAGTTCTTC
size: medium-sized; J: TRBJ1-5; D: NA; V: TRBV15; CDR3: CATSRGRINQPQHF; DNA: TGTGCCACCAGCAGAGGCAGAATCAATCAGCCCCAGCATTTT
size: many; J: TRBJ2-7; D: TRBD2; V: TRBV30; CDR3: CAWSVAGNEQYF; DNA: TGTGCCTGGAGTGTAGCGGGGAACGAGCAGTACTTC
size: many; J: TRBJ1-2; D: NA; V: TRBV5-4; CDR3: CASSLAEVGYTF; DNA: TGTGCCAGCAGCTTGGCCGAGGTCGGCTACACCTTC
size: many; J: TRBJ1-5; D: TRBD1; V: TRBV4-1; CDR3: CASSLGQGDNQPQHF; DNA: TGCGCCAGCAGCCTCGGACAGGGGGACAATCAGCCCCAGCATTTT
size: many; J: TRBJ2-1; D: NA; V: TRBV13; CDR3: CASGGPNEQFF; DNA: TGTGCCAGCGGGGGGCCCAATGAGCAGTTCTTC